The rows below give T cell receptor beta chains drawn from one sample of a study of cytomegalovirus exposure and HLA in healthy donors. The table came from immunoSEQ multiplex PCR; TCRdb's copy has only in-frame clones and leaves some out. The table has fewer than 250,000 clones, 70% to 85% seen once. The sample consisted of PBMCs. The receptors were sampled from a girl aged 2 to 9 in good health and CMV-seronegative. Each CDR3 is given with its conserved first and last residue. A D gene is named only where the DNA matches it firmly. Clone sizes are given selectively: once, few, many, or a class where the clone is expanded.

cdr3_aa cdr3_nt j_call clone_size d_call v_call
CASRKTIDREAFF TGTGCCAGCAGGAAAACTATAGACAGAGAAGCTTTCTTT TRBJ1-1 NA NA TRBV6-5
CASGQGLRYGYTF TGTGCCAGCGGACAGGGACTTCGCTATGGCTACACCTTC TRBJ1-2 NA TRBD1 TRBV6-5
CASRLDRGTTYEQYF TGTGCCAGCAGGTTAGACAGGGGCACAACCTACGAGCAGTACTTC TRBJ2-7 NA TRBD1 TRBV7-9
CASRLMGVLNTEAFF TGTGCCAGTAGACTCATGGGAGTACTAAACACTGAAGCTTTCTTT TRBJ1-1 NA NA TRBV19
CASSYAGAGDTQYF TGTGCCAGCAGTTACGCGGGGGCTGGAGATACGCAGTATTTT TRBJ2-3 NA NA TRBV6-5
CASSQTGRAYTEAFF TGTGCCAGCAGCCAAACTGGGAGGGCGTACACTGAAGCTTTCTTT TRBJ1-1 few NA TRBV14
CASSLGTGSEKLFF TGCGCCAGCAGCTTGGGTACAGGGAGTGAAAAACTGTTTTTT TRBJ1-4 once NA TRBV5-1
CASSREGQVTDTQYF TGTGCCAGCAGCCGGGAGGGGCAAGTCACAGATACGCAGTATTTT TRBJ2-3 NA TRBD2 TRBV4-2
CASSPNRVGGEKLFF TGTGCCAGCAGCCCAAACCGGGTAGGGGGTGAAAAACTGTTTTTT TRBJ1-4 few NA TRBV11-2
CASSISLAGGNEQFF TGTGCCAGTAGTATCTCCTTAGCGGGGGGCAATGAGCAGTTCTTC TRBJ2-1 NA TRBD2 TRBV19
CASGTASGANVLTF TGTGCCAGCGGGACAGCCTCTGGGGCCAACGTCCTGACTTTC TRBJ2-6 NA TRBD1 TRBV5-5
CASSQNSISAGNNSPLHF TGTGCCAGCAGCCAAAACAGTATATCCGCAGGGAATAATTCACCCCTCCACTTT TRBJ1-6 NA NA TRBV4-2
CASSAEGQVKNIQYF TGTGCCAGCAGTGCCGAGGGACAGGTGAAAAACATTCAGTACTTC TRBJ2-4 NA TRBD1 TRBV27
CASSVSTPGNTIYF TGTGCCAGCAGCGTATCTACGCCTGGAAACACCATATATTTT TRBJ1-3 NA NA TRBV9
CASSTSTSGANVLTF TGTGCCAGCAGCACTAGCACCTCTGGGGCCAACGTCCTGACTTTC TRBJ2-6 NA NA TRBV7-9
CASSLNIGTDTQYF TGTGCCAGCAGCTTGAATATTGGCACAGATACGCAGTATTTT TRBJ2-3 NA NA TRBV5-4
CASSPDRTGGYTF TGTGCCAGCAGTCCGGACAGGACGGGGGGCTACACCTTC TRBJ1-2 NA TRBD1 TRBV6-6
CASRYDSSYEQYF TGCGCCAGTCGCTATGATAGCTCCTACGAGCAGTACTTC TRBJ2-7 NA NA TRBV5-1
CASSFKKGHSYEQYF TGTGCCAGCAGCTTTAAAAAGGGGCACTCCTACGAGCAGTACTTC TRBJ2-7 NA NA TRBV5-6
CASTNSRGNGYTF TGTGCCAGCACCAATTCCAGGGGGAATGGCTACACCTTC TRBJ1-2 NA TRBD1 TRBV7-2
CASSRGSRDRITDTQYF TGCGCCAGCAGCCGAGGATCCCGGGACAGGATCACAGATACGCAGTATTTT TRBJ2-3 once TRBD1 TRBV4-1
CASSDSFGEQFF TGTGCCAGCAGTGACTCGTTCGGTGAGCAGTTCTTC TRBJ2-1 NA NA TRBV6-4
CASSPGLSNEQFF TGTGCCAGCAGCCCAGGTCTAAGTAATGAGCAGTTCTTC TRBJ2-1 few NA TRBV7-9
CASSLDRGPHYEQYF TGTGCCAGCAGCTTAGACAGGGGGCCCCACTACGAGCAGTACTTC TRBJ2-7 NA TRBD1 TRBV7-9
CASTWGGTREYNEQFF TGTGCTAGTACTTGGGGGGGGACTAGAGAATACAATGAGCAGTTCTTC TRBJ2-1 NA TRBD2 TRBV12-5
CASSVDRERAEQYF TGCGCCAGCAGCGTCGACAGGGAACGGGCCGAGCAGTACTTC TRBJ2-7 few TRBD1 TRBV5-1
CASSYSRGNEQFF TGTGCCAGCAGTTACTCGAGAGGGAATGAGCAGTTCTTC TRBJ2-1 NA NA TRBV6-5
CAWTATNEKLFF TGTGCCTGGACAGCGACTAATGAAAAACTGTTTTTT TRBJ1-4 once NA TRBV30
CATMGTGTGVYEQYF TGTGCCACCATGGGAACCGGGACGGGGGTGTACGAGCAGTACTTC TRBJ2-7 NA NA TRBV27
CASSYPTGYDLNEQFF TGTGCCAGCAGTTATCCGACAGGGTACGATTTGAATGAGCAGTTCTTC TRBJ2-1 once TRBD1 TRBV5-5
CASTPLRDRGPYEQYF TGTGCCAGCACCCCCCTAAGGGACAGGGGGCCCTACGAGCAGTACTTC TRBJ2-7 NA TRBD1 TRBV27
CSVSRAGGDAKNIQYF TGCAGCGTAAGCCGTGCAGGGGGCGACGCCAAAAACATTCAGTACTTC TRBJ2-4 NA TRBD1 TRBV29-1
CASRHSGPTIRTEAFF TGCGCCAGCAGACATTCAGGGCCAACGATCAGGACTGAAGCTTTCTTT TRBJ1-1 few NA TRBV5-1
CATSSLLSTDTQYF TGTGCCACCAGCAGCCTCTTGAGCACAGATACGCAGTATTTT TRBJ2-3 NA NA TRBV15
CASSDGAGREVEEQFF TGTGCCAGCAGTGACGGGGCAGGGCGCGAGGTCGAGGAGCAGTTCTTC TRBJ2-1 NA NA TRBV6-4
CASSFSPAGGQAFF TGTGCCAGCAGCTTCAGTCCTGCGGGTGGCCAAGCTTTCTTT TRBJ1-1 few NA TRBV5-6
CASRLEQGRMDEQFF TGTGCCAGCAGGTTGGAACAGGGTAGGATGGATGAGCAGTTCTTC TRBJ2-1 NA NA TRBV2
CASSFLGSSYNEQFF TGTGCCAGCAGCTTTCTCGGGAGCTCCTACAATGAGCAGTTCTTC TRBJ2-1 NA NA TRBV5-4
CASRFSYSEAFF TGTGCCAGCAGGTTCTCGTATTCTGAAGCTTTCTTT TRBJ1-1 NA NA TRBV2
CASSDSLATNEKLFF TGCGCCAGCAGCGACAGCCTTGCAACTAATGAAAAACTGTTTTTT TRBJ1-4 NA NA TRBV4-1
CASSGVGGTDTQYF TGTGCCAGCAGTGGGGTAGGGGGAACAGATACGCAGTATTTT TRBJ2-3 NA NA TRBV9
CASSAQDRGDYGYTF TGTGCCAGCAGCGCCCAGGACAGGGGAGACTATGGCTACACCTTC TRBJ1-2 NA TRBD1 TRBV9
CASSRGSDEQFF TGTGCCAGCAGCAGAGGCAGCGATGAGCAGTTCTTC TRBJ2-1 NA NA TRBV11-3
CASSLALAGASDTQYF TGTGCCAGCAGCTTAGCGCTAGCGGGAGCGTCAGATACGCAGTATTTT TRBJ2-3 NA TRBD2 TRBV7-9
CASSRTLLDRAGTDTQYF TGTGCCAGCAGTCGAACCTTACTGGACAGGGCCGGCACAGATACGCAGTATTTT TRBJ2-3 NA TRBD1 TRBV9
CASSPGLTSYNEQFF TGTGCCAGCTCACCCGGACTGACATCTTACAATGAGCAGTTCTTC TRBJ2-1 once NA TRBV18
CASTVDSPQIQPQHF TGTGCCAGCACTGTGGACAGTCCACAGATTCAGCCCCAGCATTTT TRBJ1-5 NA NA TRBV2
CASSPDRSEAFF TGTGCCAGCAGCCCGGACAGGTCTGAAGCTTTCTTT TRBJ1-1 NA TRBD1 TRBV6-5
CASSLTGEPRHF TGTGCCAGCAGCTTAACAGGGGAGCCCCGGCATTTT TRBJ1-5 NA TRBD1 TRBV7-2
CASSFGSGANVQNTEAFF TGTGCCAGCAGTTTTGGGTCAGGGGCCAACGTCCAGAACACTGAAGCTTTCTTT TRBJ1-1 once NA TRBV27
CASSFSPQGREQYF TGTGCCAGCAGTTTTTCCCCCCAGGGAAGGGAGCAGTACTTC TRBJ2-7 NA NA TRBV2
CASSQVVGGHNQPQHF TGCGCCAGCAGCCAAGTCGTTGGTGGCCACAATCAGCCCCAGCATTTT TRBJ1-5 NA NA TRBV4-1
CASSHGQGASYEQYF TGTGCCAGCAGCCATGGACAGGGGGCATCCTACGAGCAGTACTTC TRBJ2-7 NA TRBD1 TRBV4-2
CASSEIKGGGTEAFF TGTGCCAGCAGTGAAATCAAGGGCGGGGGCACTGAAGCTTTCTTT TRBJ1-1 few NA TRBV6-1
CAIREGGSGYTF TGTGCCATCAGAGAGGGGGGCAGTGGCTACACCTTC TRBJ1-2 NA NA TRBV10-3